This T cell receptor beta chain is from a study of T cells after yellow fever vaccination. Trimming pared 5 bases from V and 6 bases from J, leaving 9 bases between. CDR1 and CDR2 (germline): SEHNR, FQNEAQ (reference sequence). The CDR3 extends over 12 amino acids. This clonotype was observed many times. Its specificity is unknown. Study-wide findings and caveats: Weaker overall, the secondary response nonetheless peaked faster (day 5 versus 15). Most primary-vaccination clones recurred post-booster (roughly 96% CD4, 88% CD8).

MiXCR was run by TCRdb on the 5' RACE reads, yielding one entry per CDR3 protein. The data show 300,000 to 400,000 distinct CDR3 sequences, 12% seen once. The TCR comes from a man aged 18 to 35 who received the YFV17D yellow fever vaccine. This chain uses TRBV7-9 with TRBJ2-3; D is possibly TRBD2 (5 bases). The sequencing used CD4+ T cells sorted from PBMCs, collected 15 days after the yellow fever booster vaccination. The CDR3 DNA reads as TGTGCCAGCAGCCGCCTAGCCGATACGCAGTATTTT. Amino acid sequence: CASSRLADTQYF.